This TCR beta chain emerged from a study of T-cell reconstitution after alpha-beta-depleted transplantation in children. The CDR3 sequence is 15 residues long. Germline V CDR1 and CDR2: DFQATT, SNEGSKA (reference sequence). With V trimmed by 5 bases and J by 0 bases, 10 bases remained unmatched. Unique molecular identifiers were built into the TCRbeta library. TCRdb re-called the PCR reads through MiXCR, storing one row per CDR3 protein. The sample has 500,000 to 650,000 distinct CDR3 sequences; under 15% are singletons. There are a few counts of this clonotype. This chain links TRBV20-1 with TRBJ2-7; 7 bases line up with TRBD2. The sequences come from PBMCs, mostly from graft donor cells, collected 360 days after TCRalphabeta/CD19-depleted stem cell transplant. This clonotype was sampled from a male patient younger than 18 who had a stem cell transplant for acute myeloid leukemia, so the T cells may come from the graft donor. In DNA form, the CDR3 reads TGCAGTGCTGCCTGGGGAGGGCTCGACTCCTACGAGCAGTACTTC. Amino acids: CSAAWGGLDSYEQYF.